This T cell receptor beta chain was captured in a study of beta chain features in type 1 diabetes. The CDR3 length is 17 residues. Study observations and caveats: PCR, the amplification step, might favor shorter templates, equally in patients and controls. For cells with high TCR expression, cDNA sequencing could yield over-representation. In type 1 diabetes patients, VDJ junctions had fewer insertions; deletions at these junctions were more frequent.

CD45RO/CCR7/CD25/CD127/CD95/CD27 sorting isolated CD4+ naive, central memory, regulatory and stem cell-like memory cells. Worth noting for this clone: The antigen is unknown.

Expressed TCRB transcripts got sequenced, as all isolated RNA was reverse transcribed. Sequencing was performed with immunoSEQ multiplex PCR; in TCRdb, only in-frame clones are kept and a portion is missing. The sample holds about 340,000 clones, under 8.5% seen once. This sequence was found in a woman under 30 in good health. The chain links TRBV21-1 to TRBJ2-2; the DNA was not compared with TRBD1, the D call given in the table. TRBV21-1 is listed as a pseudogene. Specimen: central memory CD4+ T cells from blood. CDR3 amino acids: CASSKDPGQSPSGELFF. CDR3 in DNA: TGTGCCAGCAGCAAAGACCCGGGACAATCCCCATCCGGGGAGCTGTTTTTT.